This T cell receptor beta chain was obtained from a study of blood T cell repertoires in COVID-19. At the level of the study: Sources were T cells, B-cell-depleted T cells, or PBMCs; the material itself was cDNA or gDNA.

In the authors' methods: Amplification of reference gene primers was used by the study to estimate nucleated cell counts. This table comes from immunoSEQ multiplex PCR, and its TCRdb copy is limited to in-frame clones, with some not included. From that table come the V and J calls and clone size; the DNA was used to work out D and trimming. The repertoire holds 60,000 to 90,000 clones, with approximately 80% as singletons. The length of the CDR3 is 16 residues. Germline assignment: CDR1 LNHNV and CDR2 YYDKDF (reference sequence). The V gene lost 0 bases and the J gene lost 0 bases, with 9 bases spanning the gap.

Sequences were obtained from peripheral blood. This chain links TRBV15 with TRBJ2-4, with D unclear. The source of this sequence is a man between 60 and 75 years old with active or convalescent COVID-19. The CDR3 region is CATSRDVSLAKNIQYF. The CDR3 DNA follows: TGTGCCACCAGCAGAGATGTGTCCCTAGCCAAAAACATTCAGTACTTC.